This TCR beta chain originates from a study of shared clonotypes between healthy human individuals. As to this clone: Its specificity is not known.

This CDR3 comprises 15 residues. The germline CDR1 and CDR2 sequences are ENHRY and SYGVKD. V lost 5 bases to trimming and J lost 2 bases; unmatched junction nucleotides: 5. Clones were read by immunoSEQ multiplex PCR, and TCRdb kept only the in-frame ones, dropping some. The data contain about 2.1 million clones, roughly 95% of them singletons. The naive CD8 population came from CD45RO-negative cells selected for CCR7, without terminally differentiated effector memory CD45RA+ cells. Donors were healthy HIV-negative adults without recently reported acute infections or vaccinations. Findings and caveats of the study: The naive CD4 repertoires of a handful of donors were compared, and around 4.7% of clonotypes were shared.

This chain uses TRBV10-3 with TRBJ2-1, with 8 bases aligning to TRBD2. The sequence came from a man aged 18 to 29 in good health. Some clones in this sample may be carry-over from other donors' samples. The sample consisted of naive CD8+ T cells from PBMCs. The CDR3 is CAISLEREPYNEQFF. The CDR3 nucleotides read TGTGCCATCAGTCTCGAGCGGGAGCCCTACAATGAGCAGTTCTTC.